This T cell receptor (beta chain) was sequenced during a study of Ad26.COV2.S vaccination and SARS-CoV-2 variants. The protocol was immunoSEQ multiplex PCR, while the TCRdb copy is restricted to in-frame clones and leaves out a portion. The data hold approximately 90,000 clones, with approximately 86% observed a single time. From germline, CDR1 is LNHDA and CDR2 SQIVND (reference sequence). The CDR3 covers 12 residues. V gave up 8 bases and J gave up 8 bases; unmatched junction bases: 5. The material sequenced was peripheral blood, taken after recovery from COVID-19. The gene calls are TRBV19 and TRBJ2-4; 8 bases line up with TRBD1. The sequence derives from a human donor who had recovered from COVID-19. In nucleotides, the CDR3 is TGTGCCAGTGACAGGGGACGTGACATTCAGTACTTC. This codes for CASDRGRDIQYF. Full variable domain (outside the CDR3, taken from reference TRBV19 and TRBJ2-4): DGGITQSPKYLFRKEGQNVTLSCEQNLNHDAMYWYRQDPGQGLRLIYYSQIVNDFQKGDIAEGYSVSREKKESFPLTVTSAQKNPTAFYLCASDRGRDIQYFGAGTRLSVL.